The 27 T cell receptor beta chains listed next were all sequenced from one sample in a study of blood T cell repertoires in COVID-19. TCRdb's table, derived via immunoSEQ multiplex PCR, lists solely in-frame clones and lacks some. The table records 210,000 or so clones, 70% to 90% of them present only once. The sample was peripheral blood. The receptors derive from a woman younger than 30 who had recovered from COVID-19.

CDR3 protein: CATQRTGAGSGELFF. The CDR3 coding sequence is TGTGCCACCCAACGTACGGGAGCGGGATCCGGGGAGCTGTTTTTT. The rearrangement joins TRBV24-1 to TRBJ2-2; 7 positions agree with TRBD2. The CDR3 spans 15 residues. V lost 9 bases to trimming and J lost 6 bases; unmatched junction nucleotides: 12. Germline assignment: CDR1 KGHDR and CDR2 SFDVKD.

The chain uses TRBV6-4 and TRBJ2-1, with D possibly being TRBD2 (5 bases). V was cut by 6 bases and J by 5 bases, with 11 bases left in between. In germline, CDR1 is MRHNA, CDR2 SNTAGT. The CDR3 length is 13 residues. Here the CDR3 reads CASSPTSNNEQFF. CDR3 DNA sequence: TGTGCCAGCAGCCCCACTAGTAACAATGAGCAGTTCTTC.

This clone was picked up a small number of times. J is TRBJ2-7 and V is TRBV4-3; D is unclear. The length of the CDR3 is 14 residues. Germline V CDR1 and CDR2: LGHNA, YSLEER. V lost 2 bases, J lost 3 bases, and 11 bases lay in between. The CDR3 nucleotides read TGCGCCAGCAGCCAATCCCTGACAAACTACGAGCAGTACTTC. This encodes CASSQSLTNYEQYF.

In this sample, this clone turned up a few times. The sample carries other DNA sequences with the same CDR3. The CDR3 nucleotides read TGTGCCAGCTCGCCGGACAGAAACTATGGCTACACCTTC. It specifies CASSPDRNYGYTF. The chain links TRBV18 to TRBJ1-2; possible D gene TRBD1, 6 bases. The CDR3 extends over 13 amino acids. Germline CDR1 reads KGHSH; CDR2 reads LQKENI. Trimming removed 6 bases from V and 2 bases from J, with 10 bases in between.

The V gene is TRBV19, the J gene TRBJ2-1; 7 bases line up with TRBD2. Germline V gene sequence: CDR1 LNHDA, CDR2 SQIVND (reference sequence). There are 15 residues in the CDR3. The V gene end was trimmed by 2 bases and the J gene end by 3 bases; junction bases not matched to a gene: 4. CDR3 loop: CASSITGTNYNEQFF. The CDR3 DNA reads TGTGCCAGTAGTATAACCGGGACTAACTACAATGAGCAGTTCTTC.

The table lists this clone with a few counts. This rearrangement joins TRBV19 to TRBJ1-1, with D tentatively TRBD1 (5 bases). Germline loops: CDR1 LNHDA, CDR2 SQIVND (reference sequence). This CDR3 has 16 amino acids. Deletions cut 0 bases from V and 3 bases from J, with 14 bases between. CDR3 nucleotide sequence: TGTGCCAGTAGTATAGATACGGGGGGAGCGGACACTGAAGCTTTCTTT. Translating it yields CASSIDTGGADTEAFF.

This chain links TRBV5-1 with TRBJ2-2; D ambiguous. CDR3 size: 16 residues. In germline, CDR1 is SGHRS, CDR2 YFSETQ. Between the trimmed V and J ends, which lost 7 bases and 2 bases, there was a span of 18 bases. The DNA for the CDR3 is TGCGCCAGCGCTAGGTCACACTTACTCAACACCGGGGAGCTGTTTTTT. Translation: CASARSHLLNTGELFF.

This chain joins TRBV15 and TRBJ1-5; TRBD1 matches at 7 bases. CDR1 LNHNV and CDR2 YYDKDF come from the germline V gene (reference sequence). Trimming cost V 3 bases and J 3 bases; bases outside gene matches: 14. The CDR3 has 18 residues. The CDR3 sequence: CATSREIGEQGLNQPQHF. The DNA of the CDR3 is TGTGCCACCAGCAGGGAAATAGGGGAACAGGGGCTCAATCAGCCCCAGCATTTT.

The gene calls are TRBV6-5 and TRBJ2-7, with a weak D call TRBD2 (6 bases). With 3 bases removed from V and 7 bases from J, the gap between germline ends came to 16 bases. Germline V gives CDR1 MNHEY, CDR2 SVGAGI. The CDR3 has 14 residues. As DNA, the CDR3 is TGTGCCAGCAGTTATAAAGGGGTTAGCGGAGAGCAGTACTTC. Protein: CASSYKGVSGEQYF.

This clone was seen only a few times. The rearrangement uses TRBV6-4 and TRBJ1-2; 10 bases agree with TRBD1. CDR3 length: 14 amino acids. V shed 2 bases and J 6 bases; nucleotides not matched to a gene: 3. Germline V CDR1 and CDR2: MRHNA, SNTAGT. The CDR3 DNA is TGTGCCAGCAGTGACGGACAGGGGGGCCATGGCTACACCTTC. Translating it yields CASSDGQGGHGYTF.

This chain joins TRBV4-3 and TRBJ1-2; 7 nucleotides align to TRBD1. Germline CDR1 reads LGHNA; CDR2 reads YSLEER. The CDR3 covers 15 residues. V lost 0 bases to trimming and J lost 4 bases; unmatched junction nucleotides: 5. CDR3 loop: CASSQDRTGAYGYTF. In DNA form, the CDR3 reads TGCGCCAGCAGCCAAGATCGAACAGGGGCCTATGGCTACACCTTC.

This clone came up a few times. The chain joins TRBV7-3 to TRBJ1-1; D is uncertain. CDR3 size: 13 residues. Germline V CDR1 and CDR2: SGHTA, FQGTGA. Trimming removed 3 bases from V and 1 base from J, with 6 bases in between. Here the CDR3 reads CASSLTTNTEAFF. The CDR3 coding sequence is TGTGCCAGCAGCTTGACAACGAACACTGAAGCTTTCTTT.

V gene TRBV6-2 or TRBV6-3 combines with J gene TRBJ2-7; 10 bases map to TRBD1. The CDR3 sequence is 17 residues long. Germline V gives CDR1 MNHEY, CDR2 SVGEGT. The V segment lost 0 bases and the J segment 5 bases; nucleotides outside the gene matches: 10. This CDR3 is CASSYSNPGTGVHEQYF. CDR3 coding DNA: TGTGCCAGCAGTTACTCGAATCCCGGGACAGGGGTACACGAGCAGTACTTC.

This chain links TRBV7-6 with TRBJ1-6, with 9 bases matching TRBD1. This CDR3 is built from 16 residues. Germline-derived CDR1 and CDR2 are SGHVS and FNYEAQ. V was clipped by 4 bases and J by 7 bases; unmatched bases: 8. The CDR3 reads CASSSESGQGNSPLHF. In DNA form, the CDR3 reads TGTGCCAGCAGCTCAGAGTCCGGACAGGGGAATTCACCCCTCCACTTT.

The genes are TRBV4-1 and TRBJ2-5, with TRBD2 as a possible D gene (6 bases). Trimming stripped 0 bases from V and 4 bases from J, with 18 bases between. CDR3 length: 17 residues. Germline V gene data show CDR1 as MGHRA and CDR2 as YSYEKL. CDR3 region: CASSQELRRGVRETQYF. The DNA for the CDR3 is TGCGCCAGCAGCCAAGAATTGAGGAGGGGAGTCAGAGAGACCCAGTACTTC.

This clone appeared a single time. V is TRBV5-1 and J is TRBJ2-5, with D maybe TRBD1 (6 bases). Trimming stripped 4 bases from V and 2 bases from J, with 12 bases between. Germline V gene lookup returns CDR1 SGHRS and CDR2 YFSETQ. The CDR3 extends over 14 amino acids. The CDR3 nucleotides read TGCGCCAGCAGCAAAGGACAGTTACAAGAGACCCAGTACTTC. Translating gives CASSKGQLQETQYF.

V and J are TRBV10-3 and TRBJ1-6, with 7 bases lining up with TRBD1. V lost 7 bases, J lost 9 bases, and 6 bases stayed unmatched. Germline V gives CDR1 ENHRY, CDR2 SYGVKD. This CDR3 is 13 amino acids long. CDR3 sequence: CAINRDSGSPLHF. CDR3 nucleotides: TGTGCCATCAACCGGGACAGTGGTTCACCCCTCCACTTT.

The table lists this clone with a count of one. The chain is built from TRBV6-2 or TRBV6-3 and TRBJ2-1, with D tentatively TRBD2 (6 bases). Looked up from germline, CDR1 is MNHEY and CDR2 is SVGEGT. The V gene lost 0 bases and the J gene lost 12 bases, with 24 bases spanning the gap. The CDR3 totals 17 residues. In nucleotides, the CDR3 is TGTGCCAGCAGTTACTCGGCTAGCGCCAATCCACTCCGGGGGCAGTTCTTC. It encodes CASSYSASANPLRGQFF.

The rearrangement uses TRBV6-5 and TRBJ1-6; D ambiguous. CDR1 is MNHEY, CDR2 SVGAGI, per germline. This CDR3 is built from 13 residues. Trimming cost V 6 bases and J 7 bases, with 10 bases left between them. DNA for the CDR3: TGTGCCAGCAGCCGGACGGGAAATTCACCCCTCCACTTT. Encoded protein: CASSRTGNSPLHF.

The rearrangement uses TRBV15 and TRBJ2-2; 14 nucleotides align to TRBD2. V shed 0 bases, J shed 6 bases, and the junction held 0 bases outside the gene matches. The germline V gene encodes CDR1 LNHNV and CDR2 YYDKDF (reference sequence). The CDR3 loop spans 16 amino acids. The CDR3 DNA follows: TGTGCCACCAGCAGAGAGGGACTAGCGGGAGCCGGGGAGCTGTTTTTT. Translated: CATSREGLAGAGELFF.

The chain is built from TRBV3-1 (or the pseudogene TRBV3-2) and TRBJ2-7; D might be TRBD2 (5 bases). V dropped 2 bases and J dropped 3 bases, with 11 bases sitting between them. This CDR3 comprises 14 residues. Germline loops: CDR1 LGHDT, CDR2 YNNKEL (reference sequence). The CDR3 spells CASSQSEGDYEQYF. CDR3 sequence (DNA): TGTGCCAGCAGCCAATCTGAGGGAGACTACGAGCAGTACTTC.

The gene calls are TRBV6-5 and TRBJ1-3; perhaps TRBD1 as D (6 bases). Trimming cost V 9 bases and J 0 bases, with 9 bases left between them. This CDR3 is 13 amino acids long. Germline assignment: CDR1 MNHEY and CDR2 SVGAGI. The CDR3 bases are TGTGCCAGTAGGACAGTCTCTGGAAACACCATATATTTT. Encoded protein: CASRTVSGNTIYF.

The gene calls are TRBV30 and TRBJ1-5; 8 bases align to TRBD1. With V trimmed by 3 bases and J by 4 bases, 5 bases remained unmatched. The CDR3 is 14 residues long. Germline CDR1 GTSNPN, CDR2 SVGIG (reference sequence). The CDR3 loop reads CAWSMGQVNQPQHF. The CDR3 nucleotides read TGTGCCTGGAGCATGGGACAGGTGAATCAGCCCCAGCATTTT.

The chain combines TRBV2 with TRBJ1-5, with TRBD1 matching over 10 bases. CDR1 is SNHLY, CDR2 FYNNEI, per germline. V dropped 6 bases and J dropped 5; count of bases not matched to a gene: 7. The CDR3 covers 15 residues. The CDR3 coding sequence is TGTGCCAGCAGGTCGACAGGGGGCGCGGATCAGCCCCAGCATTTT. Translated, it gives CASRSTGGADQPQHF.

The chain carries TRBV24-1 and TRBJ2-5; D is perhaps TRBD1 (5 bases). Germline V lookup: CDR1 KGHDR, CDR2 SFDVKD. This CDR3 is built from 13 residues. Between the trimmed V and J ends, which lost 8 bases and 4 bases, there was a span of 13 bases. The CDR3 reads CATTLDQGETQYF. The CDR3 nucleotides are TGTGCCACCACCTTAGACCAGGGAGAGACCCAGTACTTC.

The chain carries TRBV7-9 and TRBJ2-3; possibly TRBD1 for D (5 bases). Germline CDR1 SEHNR, CDR2 FQNEAQ (reference sequence). The CDR3 sequence is 13 residues long. V was shortened by 6 bases and J by 6 bases, with 13 bases between the two germline ends. In nucleotides, the CDR3 is TGTGCCAGCAGACCTGGGGCCCTGGATACGCAGTATTTT. This codes for CASRPGALDTQYF.

The chain combines TRBV3-1 (or the pseudogene TRBV3-2) with TRBJ1-4, with D unresolved. The CDR3 has 17 residues. Germline-derived CDR1 and CDR2 are LGHDT and YNNKEL (reference sequence). V lost 0 bases and J lost 4, with 15 bases in between. The CDR3 DNA is TGTGCCAGCAGCCAAGAGCTAGCCGGGAGGGATAATGAAAAACTGTTTTTT. Translated, it gives CASSQELAGRDNEKLFF.